This T cell receptor (beta chain) was obtained from a study of cytomegalovirus exposure and HLA in healthy donors (TCRdb year 2017). With respect to the entire study: In an earlier analysis of 587 of the donors, about 270 Gb of sequence data and 100 million or so unique TCR beta sequences from 150 million to 200 million T cells were reported. Roughly 5 DR-DQ haplotypes were handled as single units for association and clustering, since linkage in the cohort was strong. About 300 gigabases of sequencing data and approximately 84 million unique TCR sequences were included in an early release covering roughly 700 HLA-typed donors. Of the roughly 400 genotyped donors, approximately 81% were placed in the genetic ancestry cluster associated with self-reported Caucasian donors. All discovery cohort repertoires had been generated using a single sequencing platform. Along with the 666-subject first cohort, a separate validation cohort of 120 different subjects was used. HLA typing covered class I and class II loci at four-digit resolution. The study aimed to test whether cataloging public T cell receptors could reveal signatures of past pathogen exposure. The study combined high-throughput TCR immunosequencing, statistical association of individual TCRs with disease status, and machine learning to predict cytomegalovirus infection status. Typing coverage varied by locus: roughly 629-630 donors for A, B, C, DRB1 and DQB1; some 520 for DQA1; about 570 for DPA1; 450 to 480 for DPB1. The T cell repertoires of several hundred subjects were profiled by immunosequencing and related to cytomegalovirus serostatus. Alongside the repertoire data, information on donor age, sex, ethnicity and CMV serostatus was compiled. Rather than drawing on any new phenotypic data, the later analysis identified candidate immune exposures from TCR beta sequences and the way those sequences occurred across donors. Among about 370 genotyped donors of the cohort, an average of around 250,000 unique TCR beta nucleotide sequences was sequenced per donor, of which 15% to 20% were non-productive. An earlier analysis of approximately 640 of the donors applied high-throughput TCR beta sequencing to assess whether each TCR beta V gene segment acted as functional or pseudogenic. A later analysis re-examined previously published TCR beta repertoires from several hundred donors and added high-resolution HLA genotyping to investigate patterns of TCR occurrence. Genome-wide SNP genotypes for about 55% of the roughly 670 donors were used in a later genetic analysis, which treated that subset as a discovery cohort. Results the study describes overall, beyond this receptor: Because the 87-base-pair reads could not distinguish some IMGT-functional V segments, including TRBV6-2 and TRBV6-3, those segments were excluded. Most CMV-associated TCR beta chains appeared to be HLA-restricted in a later analysis, and the HLA associations seemed to be driven largely by CMV exposure. A further reported finding was that TCR beta sequences accurately predicted the HLA-A and HLA-B alleles for most subjects in the first cohort. A cluster of highly shared sequence variants was judged likely to be a technical artifact of the sequencing pipeline. HLA typing was unavailable for some donors at each locus, so association tests used only the typed subset. According to a later analysis, TCR association rates differed among HLA loci, with DRB1 alleles showing the most associated TCRs and HLA-C alleles showing the fewest. For the cohort, immune exposure information was limited to CMV serostatus. The study listed 150 to 200 TCR beta chains as associated with cytomegalovirus. A later analysis associated some 17,000 TCR beta sequences with specific HLA alleles at a false discovery rate of 0.05. The classifier was reported to diagnose cytomegalovirus status with high specificity and sensitivity in both the original cohort and the validation cohort. The authors suggested that the approach could potentially be extended to other disease states and immunological phenotypes. According to a later genetic analysis, donors in an Asian-associated ancestry cluster had fewer N-insertions in productive TCRs than the approximately 710-donor mean. Presence/absence analyses assumed roughly uniform sequencing depth across donors, an assumption that may not hold. Several of the top co-occurrence clusters appeared to be linked to parvovirus B19, influenza, CMV and Epstein-Barr virus, according to a later analysis. A later genetic analysis associated a missense DCLRE1C variant with V-gene and J-gene trimming of TCR beta chains, and an independent cohort replicated the association. In vitro tests confirmed that three of the cytomegalovirus-associated TCR beta chains recognize cytomegalovirus antigens. Only TCR beta chains were sequenced in this cohort, and the absence of alpha or paired-chain data limited detectable features. An earlier analysis of roughly 570 of the donors showed that most TCR beta V segments appeared in productive rearrangements either about 87% or about 30% of the time, which broadly matched IMGT annotations. Across donors, most TCR sequences were observed very rarely, whereas some public TCRs were present in many individuals. Around 16 rarely observed V segments, including chromosome 9 orphons, were excluded from the earlier analysis of a few hundred of the donors because counts were too low. When HLA alleles, especially DR and DQ, strongly co-occurred, attributing TCR associations to individual alleles was difficult. Linkage disequilibrium might explain the correlated functional status among segregating V segments, but an unknown experimental factor could not be excluded. In a later analysis, HLA-associated TCR beta chains showed more clonal expansion and lower generation probabilities than non-associated chains that were equally common.

The library was made by the immunoSEQ multiplex PCR assay. The multiplex PCR relied on a mix of 60 forward primers for TCR Vbeta segments and 13 reverse primers for TCR Jbeta segments. The CDR3 region of rearranged TCR beta genes was amplified from genomic DNA with a multiplex PCR assay. Amplified TCR beta libraries were sequenced as 87-base-pair reads on the Illumina HiSeq System. The original methods were these. In a later analysis, tens of millions of unique TCR beta chains were counted across the 666 repertoires, and roughly 11 million of these chains were shared by at least two donors. To remove PCR and sequencing errors, raw reads were error-corrected and collapsed into unique sequences using a nearest-neighbor algorithm that merged closely related sequences. CDR3 sequences were aligned to IMGT reference sequences to assign V, D and J gene segments. For a sequence to be retained, at least a six-nucleotide match to both a V gene segment and a J gene segment was required. A rearrangement counted as productive if the CDR3 had no stop codons and remained in frame with V and J, and every other rearrangement counted as non-productive. Following IMGT convention, CDR3 was defined as the stretch from the second conserved V-encoded cysteine to the conserved J-encoded phenylalanine. Sequences without an unambiguous match to a single V gene segment were excluded from the earlier analysis of 587 of the donors. In an earlier analysis of roughly 500 of the donors, V segments were called functional above 56.7% productive rearrangements and were called segregating when the between-donor standard deviation exceeded 5%. A statistical classification framework was built to diagnose cytomegalovirus status from the catalog of TCR beta chain sequences. A later analysis assigned V and J genes by comparing TCR nucleotide sequences with IMGT/GENE-DB human TR gene sequences. The TCRdist pipeline was used in a later analysis to assign CDR3 sequences and most-parsimonious VDJ recombination scenarios. In a later analysis, every TCR beta chain was defined by the combination of its CDR3 amino acid sequence and its V-gene family, and reads without a unique V-gene family were dropped. In a later analysis, 450 to 600 highly shared, low-generation-probability nucleotide sequences were removed to address suspected cross-contamination and a sequencing artifact. In a later analysis, a clonal expansion index for each public chain was calculated from normalized within-repertoire ranks of inferred template counts. A later analysis computed generation probabilities with a VDJ recombination model fitted to out-of-frame rearrangements, and checked the results against IGoR. In a later analysis, TCR-TCR, TCR-HLA and TCR-CMV co-occurrence was scored with hypergeometric tests, and a repertoire-size bias correction was applied to TCR pairs. To estimate false discovery rates, a later analysis permuted the HLA or CMV assignments 20 times. In a later analysis, co-occurring TCRs were grouped using DBSCAN, with TCRdist sequence similarity added in when clustering inside HLA-allele-positive subsets. Repertoires with fewer than 30,000 or more than 120,000 public chains were left out of co-occurrence clustering, as were about 5 repertoires with anomalous nucleotide sharing. Here the immuneACCESS table is served through TCRdb, limited to in-frame sequences with V and J called. Missing clones are a known gap in these copies; in checked studies unresolved V genes cover under half, and the rest lacks a known reason. V, J and clone size were drawn from that table, and D and trimming were deduced from the DNA. The sample table lists 110,000 to 150,000 clones, about 73% of them with a count of one. The ten largest clones add up to under 2.5% of the sample.

The junction carries 13 bases between V and J, which are trimmed by 3 bases and 8 bases respectively. The germline V gene (reference sequence) supplies CDR1 LNHDA and CDR2 SQIVND. The CDR3 runs 13 amino acids, cysteine and phenylalanine included. Here the CDR3 DNA is all that survives: 39 bases in frame from base 1. The cohort was made up of approximately 700 healthy bone marrow donors. At the time of sampling, all cohort members were nominally healthy, though unrecorded immune exposures were likely present. The donor tested CMV seropositive, placing the donor among the approximately 290 seropositive members of the cohort. Every donor gave a peripheral blood sample, and the peripheral blood mononuclear cells from that sample were used for TCR beta sequencing. Genomic DNA was extracted from the blood cell samples with the Qiagen DNeasy Blood Extraction Kit. Regarding this clone: Its antigen is unknown. No base quality information exists; no much larger clone differs at one position.

Sequencing was carried out using PBMCs. Here the chain combines TRBV19 and TRBJ1-2, with no D gene named confidently. This receptor was identified in a woman aged 55-70 years in good health and CMV-seropositive. The CDR3 protein is CASSIGQALGYTF. The DNA is TGTGCCAGTAGTATTGGGCAGGCATTGGGCTACACCTTC.